Below are 29 T cell receptor beta chains sequenced from a single sample in a study of cytomegalovirus exposure and HLA in healthy donors (dated by TCRdb to 2015 to 2018). Libraries were made using the immunoSEQ multiplex PCR assay. For the multiplex PCR, a mixture combining 60 forward primers for TCR Vbeta segments and 13 reverse primers for TCR Jbeta segments was used. Not all clones reach the TCRdb copy of this immuneACCESS table, which keeps in-frame sequences only. Checked studies attribute under half of the gap to unresolved V genes and leave the rest unexplained. Present in this sample are 150,000 or so clones, 60% to 85% of which were seen just once. Around an eighth of the sample belongs to the ten largest clones. The sequenced material came from PBMCs. Receptors were obtained from a man between 40 and 49 years old in good health and CMV-seropositive.

The CDR3 loop is CASSQLAGANEQFF. CDR3 nucleotide sequence: TGTGCCAGCAGCCAACTAGCGGGAGCCAATGAGCAGTTCTTC. V gene TRBV14 combines with J gene TRBJ2-1; TRBD2 matches 10 bases. This CDR3 is built from 14 residues. CDR1 is SGHDN and CDR2 is FVKESK in the germline V gene. Losses at the gene ends were 2 bases for V and 6 bases for J; bases not matched to a gene: 1.

The chain has TRBV5-5 and TRBJ1-3; D ambiguous. Per the germline V gene, CDR1 is SGHKS and CDR2 is YYEKEE (reference sequence). CDR3 length equals 14 residues. With 4 bases removed from V and 2 bases from J, the gap between germline ends came to 10 bases. The CDR3: CASSEGGAGNTIYF. CDR3 nucleotide sequence: TGTGCCAGCAGCGAGGGCGGCGCTGGAAACACCATATATTTT.

The V call is TRBV10-3, the J call TRBJ2-7; the match to TRBD1 covers 9 bases. The CDR3 contains 14 residues. V was pared by 3 bases and J by 6 bases, with 6 bases of the junction left unmatched. CDR1 and CDR2 from the germline V gene are ENHRY and SYGVKD. The CDR3 protein is CAISDGDRVFEQYF. The CDR3 DNA follows: TGTGCCATCAGTGACGGGGACAGGGTTTTCGAGCAGTACTTC.

The sample holds a few counts of this clone. The chain is built from TRBV6-5 and TRBJ2-1; a possible D gene is TRBD2 (5 bases). The V gene's germline CDR1 is MNHEY and CDR2 SVGAGI. V was trimmed by 0 bases and J by 10 bases, leaving 7 bases between them. The CDR3 has 12 residues. The CDR3: CASSYSRVEQFF. The DNA for the CDR3 is TGTGCCAGCAGTTACTCGAGGGTCGAGCAGTTCTTC.

The chain uses TRBV5-5 and TRBJ1-5; 9 nucleotides align to TRBD1. CDR1 and CDR2 (germline): SGHKS, YYEKEE (reference sequence). This CDR3 has 15 amino acids. V trimming: 4 bases; J trimming: 6 bases; junction bases outside the gene matches: 8. CDR3 nucleotide sequence: TGTGCCAGCAGCCCGACGGGACAGGGCCTTCAGCCCCAGCATTTT. It is translated as CASSPTGQGLQPQHF.

The chain is built from TRBV27 and TRBJ2-1; a weak D match, TRBD1 (5 bases). The CDR3 spans 15 residues. The germline CDR1 and CDR2 sequences are MNHEY and SMNVEV (reference sequence). The V end was cut by 3 bases, the J end by 2 bases, with 11 bases between. Here the CDR3 reads CASSFRTSPYNEQFF. The DNA for the CDR3 is TGTGCCAGCAGTTTTAGGACATCACCCTACAATGAGCAGTTCTTC.

This clone was observed a handful of times. The chain has TRBV9 and TRBJ1-3; possibly TRBD1 for D (5 bases). CDR1 and CDR2 (germline): SGDLS, YYNGEE. The CDR3 contains 13 residues. V gave up 0 bases and J gave up 4 bases, with 5 bases separating them. CDR3 sequence: CASSVEGGNTIYF. In DNA, the CDR3 is TGTGCCAGCAGCGTAGAGGGGGGAAACACCATATATTTT.

CDR3 nucleotide sequence: TGTGCCAGCAGCTTAGGTTCCCAGCGGAACGGCGAGCAGTACTTC. It translates to CASSLGSQRNGEQYF. The V gene is TRBV7-8, the J gene TRBJ2-7, with D possibly matching TRBD2 (5 bases). CDR3 size: 15 residues. The V end was cut by 1 base, the J end by 6 bases, with 16 bases between. CDR1 SGHVS and CDR2 FQNEAQ come from the germline V gene.

The V gene is TRBV18, the J gene TRBJ1-5; D is unresolved. CDR1 is KGHSH, CDR2 LQKENI, per germline. The CDR3 runs to 15 residues. V lost 2 bases, J lost 0 bases, and 8 bases lay in between. In DNA form, the CDR3 reads TGTGCCAGCTCACCAGGACTCTATAGCAATCAGCCCCAGCATTTT. This translates into CASSPGLYSNQPQHF.

The chain uses TRBV2 and TRBJ2-7; 8 bases match TRBD2. CDR3 size: 17 residues. The V and J ends lost 6 bases and 0 bases, in that order; junction bases with no gene match: 13. Germline V lookup: CDR1 SNHLY, CDR2 FYNNEI. The CDR3 protein is CASSPLFSGTASYEQYF. CDR3 nucleotides: TGTGCCAGCAGCCCCCTCTTTAGCGGGACCGCCTCCTACGAGCAGTACTTC.

The chain is built from TRBV7-9 and TRBJ2-1, with D unresolved. The V end was cut by 2 bases, the J end by 1 base, with 6 bases between. Germline V lookup: CDR1 SEHNR, CDR2 FQNEAQ (reference sequence). The CDR3 runs to 14 residues. Here the CDR3 reads CASSLSSSYNEQFF. The CDR3 DNA reads as TGTGCCAGCAGCTTAAGCTCTTCCTACAATGAGCAGTTCTTC.

This clone was found a few times. The chain carries TRBV25-1 and TRBJ2-5; D is possibly TRBD1 (6 bases). V gave up 6 bases and J gave up 2 bases, with 19 bases separating them. Germline CDR1 reads MGHDK; CDR2 reads SYGVNS. This CDR3 contains 16 residues. CDR3 residues: CASSSPDRQGQETQYF. The DNA of the CDR3 is TGTGCCAGCAGCTCTCCAGACCGGCAGGGGCAAGAGACCCAGTACTTC.

The chain combines TRBV5-4 with TRBJ2-3; the D is unclear. The CDR3 extends over 16 amino acids. Germline assignment: CDR1 SGHNT and CDR2 YYREEE (reference sequence). V was clipped by 2 bases and J by 2 bases, with 15 bases between them. The CDR3 DNA reads as TGTGCCAGCAGCTTAGAACCAATCCAGTACACAGATACGCAGTATTTT. Its protein is CASSLEPIQYTDTQYF.

V is TRBV15 and J is TRBJ1-2; no clear D. The CDR3 totals 14 residues. The V gene's germline CDR1 is LNHNV and CDR2 YYDKDF (reference sequence). The ends were cut back, 0 bases at V and 4 bases at J, with 9 bases in the middle. As DNA, the CDR3 is TGTGCCACCAGCAGAGACGGACTTACCTATGGCTACACCTTC. It is translated as CATSRDGLTYGYTF.

V gene TRBV9 combines with J gene TRBJ2-3; tentatively, D is TRBD2 (5 bases). The CDR3 covers 14 residues. Germline CDR1 is SGDLS and CDR2 is YYNGEE. V lost 4 bases and J 2 bases, leaving 11 bases between the germline ends. CDR3 amino acids: CASSLTDFTDTQYF. The CDR3 DNA reads TGTGCCAGCAGCCTGACGGACTTCACAGATACGCAGTATTTT.

The rearrangement joins TRBV12-5 to TRBJ2-7; TRBD1 is a possible D gene (5 bases). V lost 0 bases to trimming and J lost 5 bases, with 17 bases between them. The length of the CDR3 is 16 residues. The germline gives CDR1 LGHNT, CDR2 FRNRAP. CDR3 protein: CASGLVLGMTANEQYF. CDR3 coding DNA: TGTGCTAGTGGTTTGGTACTGGGTATGACAGCCAACGAGCAGTACTTC.

This chain connects TRBV11-1 to TRBJ2-7; D perhaps matches TRBD2 (5 bases). V was trimmed by 8 bases and J by 3 bases, leaving 20 bases between them. From germline, CDR1 is SGHAT and CDR2 FQDESV (reference sequence). The CDR3 is 15 amino acids. The CDR3 DNA sequence: TGTGCCAGCTCTTGGGCGTCCGGAGGATACTACGAGCAGTACTTC. It translates to CASSWASGGYYEQYF.

On this clone itself: A junction end diverges from the germline sequence, so it may reflect a read error. This chain uses TRBV7-9 with TRBJ2-3; TRBD2 aligns across 12 bases. The CDR3 totals 17 residues. Germline V gene sequence: CDR1 SEHNR, CDR2 FQNEAQ (reference sequence). This CDR3 reads CSSSKTQPGLAGDTQYF. In DNA form, the CDR3 reads TGTTCCAGCAGCAAGACCCAACCGGGACTAGCGGGAGATACGCAGTATTTT.

The chain combines TRBV7-2 with TRBJ2-1; D is perhaps TRBD2 (5 bases). CDR3 length: 17 residues. Per the germline V gene, CDR1 is SGHTA and CDR2 is FQGNSA. Trimming left V 4 bases short and J 9 bases short, with 25 bases between. The CDR3 bases are TGTGCCAGCAGCTCCTGGACTTCGGCGGATAACCCAGGTGAGCAGTTCTTC. Its translation: CASSSWTSADNPGEQFF.

The rearrangement uses TRBV28 and TRBJ2-7; 10 nucleotides agree with TRBD2. After removal of 1 base from V and 3 bases from J, the junction contained 6 bases not matched to a gene. The CDR3 is made up of 16 amino acids. CDR1 MDHEN and CDR2 SYDVKM come from the germline V gene. CDR3 bases: TGTGCCAGCAGTTTATCCGGACTAGCGGCAAACTACGAGCAGTACTTC. It specifies CASSLSGLAANYEQYF.

The chain links TRBV19 to TRBJ2-1, with D possibly being TRBD2 (6 bases). Per germline, CDR1 LNHDA and CDR2 SQIVND (reference sequence). The CDR3 covers 16 residues. V lost 2 bases, J lost 2 bases, and 13 bases lay in between. CDR3 nucleotides: TGTGCCAGTAGTATATCGGCCGGGGGACCCTACAATGAGCAGTTCTTC. Residues: CASSISAGGPYNEQFF.

This clone was recorded a few times. The V call is TRBV4-3, the J call TRBJ1-5; 7 bases align to TRBD1. CDR3 length: 17 amino acids. CDR1 is LGHNA, CDR2 YSLEER, per germline. With 2 bases clipped from V and 1 base from J, the junction kept 8 bases outside the gene matches. CDR3 region: CASSQSYGTASNQPQHF. In DNA, the CDR3 is TGCGCCAGCAGCCAATCGTACGGGACAGCCAGCAATCAGCCCCAGCATTTT.

The chain has TRBV27 and TRBJ2-3; tentative D call: TRBD2 (5 bases). CDR1 is MNHEY, CDR2 SMNVEV, per germline (reference sequence). The CDR3 loop spans 14 amino acids. V was pared by 0 bases and J by 6 bases, with 10 bases between. The CDR3 is CASSLSRARDTQYF. The CDR3 DNA follows: TGTGCCAGCAGTTTATCGAGGGCCCGGGATACGCAGTATTTT.

The chain recombines TRBV2 with TRBJ2-5; 12 nucleotides align to TRBD2. Germline V gene lookup returns CDR1 SNHLY and CDR2 FYNNEI. The CDR3 covers 15 residues. Germline trimming cut 4 bases from V and 5 bases from J; bases unmatched to any gene: 5. In nucleotides, the CDR3 is TGTGCCAGCAGTGCCTCTAGCGGGAGGGGGGAGACCCAGTACTTC. Its protein product is CASSASSGRGETQYF.

This sequence joins TRBV9 and TRBJ1-3, with D perhaps matching TRBD1 (5 bases). There are 15 residues in the CDR3. From germline, CDR1 is SGDLS and CDR2 YYNGEE. V lost 3 bases and J 4 bases, leaving 14 bases between the germline ends. CDR3: CASSDARVGGNTIYF. In DNA form, the CDR3 reads TGTGCCAGCAGCGACGCCAGGGTGGGAGGAAACACCATATATTTT.

Only one count was recorded for this clone. This chain links TRBV28 with TRBJ2-4; maybe TRBD2 (5 bases). Germline-derived CDR1 and CDR2 are MDHEN and SYDVKM. The V gene lost 4 bases and the J gene lost 0 bases, with 10 bases spanning the gap. The CDR3 covers 15 residues. The CDR3 nucleotides are TGTGCCAGCAGTTCGTCGGGGAGAGCCAAAAACATTCAGTACTTC. Protein: CASSSSGRAKNIQYF. The full variable domain, its missing parts supplied by reference TRBV28 and TRBJ2-4, is DVKVTQSSRYLVKRTGEKVFLECVQDMDHENMFWYRQDPGLGLRLIYFSYDVKMKEKGDIPEGYSVSREKKERFSLILESASTNQTSMYLCASSSSGRAKNIQYFGAGTRLSVL.

The sample holds one count of this clone. V and J are TRBV7-9 and TRBJ2-7; TRBD1 might be the D (6 bases). V lost 5 bases and J 2 bases, leaving 16 bases between the germline ends. In germline, CDR1 is SEHNR, CDR2 FQNEAQ (reference sequence). This CDR3 region has 15 residues. The CDR3 is CASSLGQGLAYEQYF. DNA of the CDR3: TGTGCCAGCAGCCTAGGGCAGGGGCTCGCCTACGAGCAGTACTTC.

This rearrangement joins TRBV4-2 to TRBJ2-3, with TRBD2 as a possible D gene (5 bases). Deletions cut 0 bases from V and 4 bases from J, with 8 bases between. Germline CDR1 LGHNA, CDR2 YNFKEQ. This CDR3 has 14 amino acids. The CDR3 nucleotides are TGTGCCAGCAGCCAAGATCTGAGGGCAGATACGCAGTATTTT. This translates into CASSQDLRADTQYF.

The chain has TRBV27 and TRBJ2-5; TRBD1 aligns across 10 bases. CDR1 and CDR2 from the germline V gene are MNHEY and SMNVEV (reference sequence). The length of the CDR3 is 15 residues. Trimming took 5 bases from V and 5 from J; bases not matched to a gene: 8. The CDR3 DNA is TGTGCCAGCAGTCTGACGGGGACAGGGGTGGAGACCCAGTACTTC. Protein: CASSLTGTGVETQYF.